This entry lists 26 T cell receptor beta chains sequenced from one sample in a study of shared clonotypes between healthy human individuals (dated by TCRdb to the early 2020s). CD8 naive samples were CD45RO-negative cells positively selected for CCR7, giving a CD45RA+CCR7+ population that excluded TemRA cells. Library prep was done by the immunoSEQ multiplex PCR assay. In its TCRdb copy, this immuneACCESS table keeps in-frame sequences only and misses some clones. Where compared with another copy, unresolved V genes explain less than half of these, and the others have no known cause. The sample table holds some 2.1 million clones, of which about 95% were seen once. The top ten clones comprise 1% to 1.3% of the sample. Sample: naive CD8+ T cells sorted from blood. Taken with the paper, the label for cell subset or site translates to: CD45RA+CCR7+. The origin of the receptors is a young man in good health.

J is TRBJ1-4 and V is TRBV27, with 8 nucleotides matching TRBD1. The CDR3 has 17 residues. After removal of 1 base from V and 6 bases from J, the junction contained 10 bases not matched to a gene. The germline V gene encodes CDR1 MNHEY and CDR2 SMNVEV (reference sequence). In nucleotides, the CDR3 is TGTGCCAGCAGTTTATACACTACAGGGGGGACGCATGAAAAACTGTTTTTT. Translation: CASSLYTTGGTHEKLFF. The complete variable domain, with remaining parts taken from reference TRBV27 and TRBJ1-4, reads EAQVTQNPRYLITVTGKKLTVTCSQNMNHEYMSWYRQDPGLGLRQIYYSMNVEVTDKGDVPEGYKVSRKEKRNFPLILESPSPNQTSLYFCASSLYTTGGTHEKLFFGSGTQLSVL.

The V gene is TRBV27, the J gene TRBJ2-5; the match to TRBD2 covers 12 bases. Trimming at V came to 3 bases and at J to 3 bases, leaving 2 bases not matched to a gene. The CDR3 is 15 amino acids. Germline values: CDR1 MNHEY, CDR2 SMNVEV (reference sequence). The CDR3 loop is CASSFASGGEETQYF. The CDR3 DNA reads TGTGCCAGCAGTTTTGCTAGCGGGGGGGAAGAGACCCAGTACTTC.

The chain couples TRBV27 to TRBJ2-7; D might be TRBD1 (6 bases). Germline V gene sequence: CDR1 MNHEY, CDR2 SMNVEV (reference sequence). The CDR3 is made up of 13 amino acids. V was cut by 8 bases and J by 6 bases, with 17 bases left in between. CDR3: CASRMTGAGEQYF. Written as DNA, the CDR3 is TGTGCCAGCCGAATGACAGGCGCAGGCGAGCAGTACTTC.

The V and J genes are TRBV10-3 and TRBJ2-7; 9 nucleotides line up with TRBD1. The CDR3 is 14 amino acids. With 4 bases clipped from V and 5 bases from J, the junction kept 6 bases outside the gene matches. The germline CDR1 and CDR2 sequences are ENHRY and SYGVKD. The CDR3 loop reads CAISVRTGVDEQYF. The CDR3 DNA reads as TGTGCCATCAGTGTGCGGACAGGGGTCGACGAGCAGTACTTC.

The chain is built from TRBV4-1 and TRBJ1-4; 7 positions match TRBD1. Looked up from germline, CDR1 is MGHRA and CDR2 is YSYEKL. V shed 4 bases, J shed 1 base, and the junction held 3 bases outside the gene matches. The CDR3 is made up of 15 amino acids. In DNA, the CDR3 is TGCGCCAGCAGCCCAAGACAGGGAACTAATGAAAAACTGTTTTTT. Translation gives CASSPRQGTNEKLFF.

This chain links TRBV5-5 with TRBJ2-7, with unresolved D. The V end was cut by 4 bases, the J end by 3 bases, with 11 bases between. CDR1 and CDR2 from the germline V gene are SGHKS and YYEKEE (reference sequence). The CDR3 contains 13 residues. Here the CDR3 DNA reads TGTGCCAGCAGCATTGGGCCCGGCTACGAGCAGTACTTC. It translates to CASSIGPGYEQYF.

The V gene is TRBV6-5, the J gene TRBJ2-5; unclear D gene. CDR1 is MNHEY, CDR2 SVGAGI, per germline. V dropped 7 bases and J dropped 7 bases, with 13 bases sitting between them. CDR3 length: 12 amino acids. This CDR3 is CASTPQSGTQYF. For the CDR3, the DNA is TGTGCCAGCACTCCCCAGTCAGGGACCCAGTACTTC.

Here the CDR3 reads CASSVGQGEHYGYTF. CDR3 DNA: TGTGCCAGCAGCGTAGGACAGGGGGAGCACTATGGCTACACCTTC. The chain uses TRBV9 and TRBJ1-2; the match to TRBD1 covers 9 bases. The CDR3 loop spans 15 amino acids. Germline lookup yields CDR1 SGDLS and CDR2 YYNGEE. V dropped 0 bases and J dropped 3; count of bases not matched to a gene: 3.

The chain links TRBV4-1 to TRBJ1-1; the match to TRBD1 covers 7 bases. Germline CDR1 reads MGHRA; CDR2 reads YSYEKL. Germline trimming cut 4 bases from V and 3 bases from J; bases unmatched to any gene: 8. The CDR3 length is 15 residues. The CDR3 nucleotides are TGCGCCAGCAGCCCACTCTCTACAGGGGACACTGAAGCTTTCTTT. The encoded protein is CASSPLSTGDTEAFF.

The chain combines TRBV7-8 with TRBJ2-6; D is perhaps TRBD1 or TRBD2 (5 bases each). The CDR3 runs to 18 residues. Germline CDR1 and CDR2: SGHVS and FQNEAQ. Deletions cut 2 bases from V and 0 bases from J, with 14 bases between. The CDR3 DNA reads TGTGCCAGCAGCTTACTCCCCGAGGGGTCCTCTGGGGCCAACGTCCTGACTTTC. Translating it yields CASSLLPEGSSGANVLTF.

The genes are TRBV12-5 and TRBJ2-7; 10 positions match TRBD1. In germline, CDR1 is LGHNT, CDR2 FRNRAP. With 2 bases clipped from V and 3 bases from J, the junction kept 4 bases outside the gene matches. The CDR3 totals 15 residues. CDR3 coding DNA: TGTGCTAGTGGTTTGATCGGGACAGGGGACTACGAGCAGTACTTC. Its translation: CASGLIGTGDYEQYF.

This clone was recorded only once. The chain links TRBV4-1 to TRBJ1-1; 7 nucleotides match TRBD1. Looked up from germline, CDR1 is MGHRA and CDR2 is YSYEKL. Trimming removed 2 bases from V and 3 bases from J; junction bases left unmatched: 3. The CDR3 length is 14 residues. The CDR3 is CASSQKQGYTEAFF. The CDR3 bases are TGCGCCAGCAGCCAAAAACAGGGGTACACTGAAGCTTTCTTT.

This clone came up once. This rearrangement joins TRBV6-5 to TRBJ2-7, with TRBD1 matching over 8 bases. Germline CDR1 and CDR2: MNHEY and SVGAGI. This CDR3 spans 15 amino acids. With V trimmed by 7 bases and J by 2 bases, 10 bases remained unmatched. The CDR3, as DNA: TGTGCCAGCAAGGACAGGGCGGGGACGGCCTACGAGCAGTACTTC. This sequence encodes CASKDRAGTAYEQYF.

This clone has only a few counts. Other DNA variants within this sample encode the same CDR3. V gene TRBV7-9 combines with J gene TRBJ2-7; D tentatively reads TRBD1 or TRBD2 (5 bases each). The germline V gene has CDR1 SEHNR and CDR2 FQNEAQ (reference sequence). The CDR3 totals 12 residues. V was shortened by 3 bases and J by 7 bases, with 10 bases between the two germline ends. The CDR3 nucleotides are TGTGCCAGCAGCTTCGGGGCAGGGGAGCAGTACTTC. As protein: CASSFGAGEQYF. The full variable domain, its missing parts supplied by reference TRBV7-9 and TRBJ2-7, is DTGVSQNPRHKITKRGQNVTFRCDPISEHNRLYWYRQTLGQGPEFLTYFQNEAQLEKSRLLSDRFSAERPKGSFSTLEIQRTEQGDSAMYLCASSFGAGEQYFGPGTRLTVT.

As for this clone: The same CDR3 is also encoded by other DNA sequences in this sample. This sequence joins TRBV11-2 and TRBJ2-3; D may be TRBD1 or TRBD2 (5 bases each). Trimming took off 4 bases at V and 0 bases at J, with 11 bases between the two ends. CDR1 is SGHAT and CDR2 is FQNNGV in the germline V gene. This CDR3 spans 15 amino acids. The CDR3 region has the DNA TGTGCCAGCAGCTCCTCCGGGGCGAGCACAGATACGCAGTATTTT. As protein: CASSSSGASTDTQYF.

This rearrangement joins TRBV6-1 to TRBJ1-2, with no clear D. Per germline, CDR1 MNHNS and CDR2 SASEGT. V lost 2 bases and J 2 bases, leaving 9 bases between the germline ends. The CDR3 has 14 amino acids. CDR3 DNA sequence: TGTGCCAGCAGTGAAATAAGAGCGAACTATGGCTACACCTTC. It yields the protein CASSEIRANYGYTF.

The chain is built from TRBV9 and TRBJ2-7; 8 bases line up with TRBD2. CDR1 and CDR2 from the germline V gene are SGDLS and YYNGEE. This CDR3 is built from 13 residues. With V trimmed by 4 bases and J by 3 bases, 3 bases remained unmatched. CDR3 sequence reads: CASSSGLDYEQYF. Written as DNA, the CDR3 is TGTGCCAGCAGCTCGGGACTAGACTACGAGCAGTACTTC.

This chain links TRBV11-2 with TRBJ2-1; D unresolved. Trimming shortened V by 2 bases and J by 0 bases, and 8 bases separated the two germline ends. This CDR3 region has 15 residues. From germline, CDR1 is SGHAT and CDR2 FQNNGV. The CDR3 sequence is CASSLSASSYNEQFF. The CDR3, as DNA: TGTGCCAGCAGCTTAAGCGCAAGCTCCTACAATGAGCAGTTCTTC.

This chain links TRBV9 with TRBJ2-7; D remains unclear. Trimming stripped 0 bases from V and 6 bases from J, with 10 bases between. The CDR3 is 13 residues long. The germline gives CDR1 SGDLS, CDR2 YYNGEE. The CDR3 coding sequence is TGTGCCAGCAGCGTAGTTGACGGGTCCGAGCAGTACTTC. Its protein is CASSVVDGSEQYF.

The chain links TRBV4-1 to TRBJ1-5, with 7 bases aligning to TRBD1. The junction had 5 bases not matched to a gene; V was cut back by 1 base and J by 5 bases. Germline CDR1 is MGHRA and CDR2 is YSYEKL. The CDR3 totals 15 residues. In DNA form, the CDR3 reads TGCGCCAGCAGCCAAGGGCCCGGGACAGATCAGCCCCAGCATTTT. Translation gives CASSQGPGTDQPQHF.

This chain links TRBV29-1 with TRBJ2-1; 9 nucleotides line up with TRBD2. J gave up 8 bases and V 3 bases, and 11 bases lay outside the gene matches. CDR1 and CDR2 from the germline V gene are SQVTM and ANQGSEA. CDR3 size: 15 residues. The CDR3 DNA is TGCAGCGTTGATGCCTCCGGGACTAGCATCGATGAGCAGTTCTTC. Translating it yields CSVDASGTSIDEQFF.

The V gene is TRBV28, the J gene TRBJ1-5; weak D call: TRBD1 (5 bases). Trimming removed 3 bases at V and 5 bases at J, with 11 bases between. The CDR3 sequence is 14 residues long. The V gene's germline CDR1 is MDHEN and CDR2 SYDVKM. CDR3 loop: CASSFIRGDQPQHF. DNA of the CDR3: TGTGCCAGCAGTTTTATAAGGGGCGATCAGCCCCAGCATTTT.

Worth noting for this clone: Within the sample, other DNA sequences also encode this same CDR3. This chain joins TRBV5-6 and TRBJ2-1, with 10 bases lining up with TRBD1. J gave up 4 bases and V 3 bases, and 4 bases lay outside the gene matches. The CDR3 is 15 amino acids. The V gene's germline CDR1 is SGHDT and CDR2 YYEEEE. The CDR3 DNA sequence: TGTGCCAGCAGCTCGCCGGGACAGGGGTACAATGAGCAGTTCTTC. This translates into CASSSPGQGYNEQFF. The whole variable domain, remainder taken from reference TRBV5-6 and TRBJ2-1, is DAGVTQSPTHLIKTRGQQVTLRCSPKSGHDTVSWYQQALGQGPQFIFQYYEEEERQRGNFPDRFSGHQFPNYSSELNVNALLLGDSALYLCASSSPGQGYNEQFFGPGTRLTVL.

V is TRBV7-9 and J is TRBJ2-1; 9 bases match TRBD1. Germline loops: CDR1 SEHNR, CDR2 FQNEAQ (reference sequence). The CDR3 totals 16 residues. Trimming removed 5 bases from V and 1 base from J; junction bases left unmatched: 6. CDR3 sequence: CASSDGTGSSYNEQFF. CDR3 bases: TGTGCCAGCAGCGACGGGACAGGGTCTTCCTACAATGAGCAGTTCTTC.

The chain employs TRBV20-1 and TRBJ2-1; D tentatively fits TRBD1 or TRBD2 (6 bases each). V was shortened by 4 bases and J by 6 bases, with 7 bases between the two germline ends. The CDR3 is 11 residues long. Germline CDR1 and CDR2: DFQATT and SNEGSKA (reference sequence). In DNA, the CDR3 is TGCAGTGCTACGGGGGCCAATGAGCAGTTCTTC. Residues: CSATGANEQFF.

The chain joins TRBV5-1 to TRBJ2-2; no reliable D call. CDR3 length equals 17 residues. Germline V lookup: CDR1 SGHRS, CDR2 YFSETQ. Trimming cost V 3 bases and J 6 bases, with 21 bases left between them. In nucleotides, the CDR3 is TGCGCCAGCAGCTCGCCGGACGCTAGTTTACCGTCCGGGGAGCTGTTTTTT. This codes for CASSSPDASLPSGELFF.